This is a list of T cell receptor beta chains from one sample in a study of cytomegalovirus exposure and HLA in healthy donors. The method was immunoSEQ multiplex PCR; TCRdb's version includes in-frame clones alone and lacks a portion of them. The sample holds approximately 300,000 clones; roughly 90% are singletons and the top ten take around 0.8%. Sequencing was done on a sample of PBMCs. The receptors were sampled from a woman between 18 and 29 years old in good health and CMV-seronegative. The CDR3 runs from the conserved cysteine through the conserved F or W. D genes are given only for firm matches. Size tells how often a clone was seen (once, few, many) or the class of an expanded clone, and some rows leave it out.

TRBJ1-1 TRBD1 TRBV4-1 . TGCGCCAGCAGACCTTACGACAGGGGGGTCACTGAAGCTTTCTTT CASRPYDRGVTEAFF
TRBJ2-7 . TRBV30 . TGTGCCTGGAGTGCAGGACAGAATTACGAGCAGTACTTC CAWSAGQNYEQYF
TRBJ2-1 TRBD2 TRBV5-1 . TGCGCCAGCAGCTTGGAGCGGGGGCCTTCTTGGGATGAGCAGTTCTTC CASSLERGPSWDEQFF
TRBJ1-1 . TRBV5-4 . TGTGCCAGCAGCTTTGGGATCCAGGGTGGGACTGAAGCTTTCTTT CASSFGIQGGTEAFF
TRBJ2-3 . TRBV2 . TGTGCCAGCAGGAAAGCTAGCCCAGATACGCAGTATTTT CASRKASPDTQYF
TRBJ2-7 . TRBV20-1 once TGCAGTGCTAGCCTCAGCTACGAGCAGTACTTC CSASLSYEQYF
TRBJ1-1 . TRBV6-5 . TGTGCCAGCAGTTACTCGCAGGGGAACACTGAAGCTTTCTTT CASSYSQGNTEAFF
TRBJ1-3 TRBD1 TRBV14 . TGTGCCAGCAGCCAAGTTGGCCAGGGGGCGCGAGGAAACACCATATATTTT CASSQVGQGARGNTIYF
TRBJ1-1 . TRBV28 . TGTGCCAGCAGGACGGGGGGATGGACTGAAGCTTTCTTT CASRTGGWTEAFF
TRBJ2-7 TRBD2 TRBV5-3 . TGTGCCAGAATAACCCTACGGGGGGTATCCTACGAGCAGTACTTC CARITLRGVSYEQYF
TRBJ2-7 TRBD2 TRBV7-2 . TGTGCCAGCAGCCCCCCGGTTGGTAGCGGGAGGGGGTCCCACGAGCAGTACTTC CASSPPVGSGRGSHEQYF
TRBJ2-3 TRBD1 TRBV2 once TGTGCCAGCCGAAGACAGGGTACAGATACGCAGTATTTT CASRRQGTDTQYF
TRBJ1-2 TRBD1 TRBV28 once TGTGCCAGCAGTTTATCCCTGGACAGGAATGGCTACACCTTC CASSLSLDRNGYTF
TRBJ2-7 TRBD1 TRBV7-3 . TGTGCCAGCAGCACACAGGGGGATTCCTACGAGCAGTACTTC CASSTQGDSYEQYF
TRBJ2-2 . TRBV10-3 few TGTGCCATCAGTGTATCGTCCGGGGAGCTGTTTTTT CAISVSSGELFF
TRBJ1-1 . TRBV28 . TGTGCCAGCAGTTTATCAGGACAGTCAACTTTCTTT CASSLSGQSTFF
TRBJ2-5 . TRBV4-3 . TGCGCCAGCAGCCAAGACGAGGGAGAGACCCAGTACTTC CASSQDEGETQYF
TRBJ1-1 . TRBV29-1 once TGCAGCGTTGGGCAGGGTACCAACACTGAAGCTTTCTTT CSVGQGTNTEAFF
TRBJ2-7 . TRBV13 . TGTGCCAGCAGCCCCCGGGGGGCCCCCCCAGACTACGAGCAGTACTTC CASSPRGAPPDYEQYF
TRBJ2-7 TRBD1 TRBV29-1 . TGCAGCGCCAGACAGGGCTCCTACGAGCAGTACTTC CSARQGSYEQYF
TRBJ2-7 TRBD2 TRBV6-5 . TGTGCCAGCAGTTACTCGAGGTTAGCGGGCTCGGTCGAGCAGTACTTC CASSYSRLAGSVEQYF
TRBJ2-1 . TRBV2 once TGTGCCAGCACTCGATTACTAGTCAATGAGCAGTTCTTC CASTRLLVNEQFF
TRBJ1-5 TRBD1 TRBV28 . TGTGCCAGCAGCCCGACAGGGGACCTTAATCAGCCCCAGCATTTT CASSPTGDLNQPQHF
TRBJ1-1 TRBD1 TRBV5-4 . TGTGCCAGCAGCCCAGGACAGGGATCGAACACTGAAGCTTTCTTT CASSPGQGSNTEAFF
TRBJ1-1 TRBD1 TRBV19 few TGTGCCAGTAGCACTCCTGGACAGGAGAAAGCTTTCTTT CASSTPGQEKAFF